This T cell receptor beta chain comes out of a study of T cells in Graves' hyperthyroidism and ophthalmopathy. The table lists this clonotype with many counts. Germline-derived CDR1 and CDR2 are GTSNPN and SVGIG (reference sequence). With 8 bases removed from V and 3 bases from J, the gap between germline ends came to 16 bases. CDR3 length: 13 residues. Stability of Graves' hyperthyroidism was defined as absent ophthalmopathy progression within 18 months. Fresh peripheral blood, around 9.3 ml of it, supplied the PBMCs. RNA transcripts served as the template for amplifying TCR beta CDR3 regions. The TCR CDR3 first-round RT-PCR relied on the HTBI primer set. TCRdb redid the calling of the multiplex PCR reads with MiXCR, one entry per CDR3 protein. Of around 520,000 distinct CDR3 sequences in the sample, about 14% are singletons; the top ten hold approximately 15%.

The chain carries TRBV30 and TRBJ1-1; D gene ambiguous. The sequenced material came from blood. The TCR originated in a woman aged 40 to 49 with Graves' hyperthyroidism. CDR3 bases: TGTGCCGGACGGATGTCAAGGGACACTGAAGCTTTCTTT. It encodes CAGRMSRDTEAFF.